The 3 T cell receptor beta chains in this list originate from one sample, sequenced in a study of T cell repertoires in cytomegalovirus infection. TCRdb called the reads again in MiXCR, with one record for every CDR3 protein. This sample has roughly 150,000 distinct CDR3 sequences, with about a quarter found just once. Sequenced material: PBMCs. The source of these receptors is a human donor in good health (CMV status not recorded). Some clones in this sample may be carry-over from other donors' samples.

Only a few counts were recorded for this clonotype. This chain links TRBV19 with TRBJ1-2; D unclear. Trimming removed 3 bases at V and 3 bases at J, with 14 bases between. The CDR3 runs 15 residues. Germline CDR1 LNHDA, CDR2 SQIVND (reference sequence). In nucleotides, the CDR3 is TGTGCCAGTAGTATCGAAGTCGACTCAGACTATGGCTACACCTTC. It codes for CASSIEVDSDYGYTF. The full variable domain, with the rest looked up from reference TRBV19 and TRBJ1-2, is DGGITQSPKYLFRKEGQNVTLSCEQNLNHDAMYWYRQDPGQGLRLIYYSQIVNDFQKGDIAEGYSVSREKKESFPLTVTSAQKNPTAFYLCASSIEVDSDYGYTFGSGTRLTVV.

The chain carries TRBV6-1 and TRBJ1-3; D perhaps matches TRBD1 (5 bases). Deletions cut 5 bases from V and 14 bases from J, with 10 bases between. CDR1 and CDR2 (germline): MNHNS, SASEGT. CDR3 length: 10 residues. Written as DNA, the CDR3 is TGTGCCAGCAGTTTTCCGGGGCTATATTTT. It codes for CASSFPGLYF.

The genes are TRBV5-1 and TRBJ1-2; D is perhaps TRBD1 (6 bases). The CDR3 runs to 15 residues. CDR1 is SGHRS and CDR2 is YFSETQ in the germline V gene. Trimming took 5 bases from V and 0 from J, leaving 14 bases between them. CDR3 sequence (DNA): TGCGCCAGCAGAGAAGGACAGACCTCTAACTATGGCTACACCTTC. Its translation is CASREGQTSNYGYTF.